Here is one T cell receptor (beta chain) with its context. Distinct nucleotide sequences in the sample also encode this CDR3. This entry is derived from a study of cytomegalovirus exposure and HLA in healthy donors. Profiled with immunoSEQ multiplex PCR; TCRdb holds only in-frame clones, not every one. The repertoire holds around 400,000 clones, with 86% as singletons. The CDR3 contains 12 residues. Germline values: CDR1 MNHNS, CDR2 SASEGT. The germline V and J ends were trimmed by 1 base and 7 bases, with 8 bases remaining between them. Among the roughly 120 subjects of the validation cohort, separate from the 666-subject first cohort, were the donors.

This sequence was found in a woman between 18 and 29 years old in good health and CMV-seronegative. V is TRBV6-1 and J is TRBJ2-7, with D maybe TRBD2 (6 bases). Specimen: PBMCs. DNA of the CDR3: TGTGCCAGCAGTGAAGGTGGGGGGGAGCAGTACTTC. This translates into CASSEGGGEQYF.